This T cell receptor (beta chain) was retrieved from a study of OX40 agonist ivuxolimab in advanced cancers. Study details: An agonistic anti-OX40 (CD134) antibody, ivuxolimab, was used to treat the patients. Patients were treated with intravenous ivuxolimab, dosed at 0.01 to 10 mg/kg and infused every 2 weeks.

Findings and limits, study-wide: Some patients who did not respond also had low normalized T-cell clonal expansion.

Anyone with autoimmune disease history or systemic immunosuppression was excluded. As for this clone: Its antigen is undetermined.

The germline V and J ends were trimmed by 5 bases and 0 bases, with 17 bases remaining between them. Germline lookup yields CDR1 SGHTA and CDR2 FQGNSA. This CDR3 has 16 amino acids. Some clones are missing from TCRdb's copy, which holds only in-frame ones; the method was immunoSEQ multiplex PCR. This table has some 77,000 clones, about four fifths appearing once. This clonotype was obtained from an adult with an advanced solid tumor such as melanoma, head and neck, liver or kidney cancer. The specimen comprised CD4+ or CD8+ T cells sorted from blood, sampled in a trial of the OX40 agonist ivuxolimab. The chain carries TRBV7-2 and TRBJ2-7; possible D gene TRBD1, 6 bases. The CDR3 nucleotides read TGTGCCAGCAGCACTAGAGGGACACCAATCTCCTACGAGCAGTACTTC. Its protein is CASSTRGTPISYEQYF.